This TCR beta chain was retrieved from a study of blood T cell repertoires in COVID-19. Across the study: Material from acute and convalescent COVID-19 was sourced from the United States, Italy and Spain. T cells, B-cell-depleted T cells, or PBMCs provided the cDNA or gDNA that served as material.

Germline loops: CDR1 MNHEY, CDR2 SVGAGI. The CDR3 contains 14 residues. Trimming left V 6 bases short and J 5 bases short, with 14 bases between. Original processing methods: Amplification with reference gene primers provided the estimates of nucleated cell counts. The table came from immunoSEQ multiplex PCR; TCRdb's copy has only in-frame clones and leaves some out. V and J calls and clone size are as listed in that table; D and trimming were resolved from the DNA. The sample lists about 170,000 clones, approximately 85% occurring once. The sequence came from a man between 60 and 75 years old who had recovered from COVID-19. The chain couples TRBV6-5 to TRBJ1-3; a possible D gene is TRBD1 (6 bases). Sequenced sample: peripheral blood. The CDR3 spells CASSPGGLRNTIYF. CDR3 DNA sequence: TGTGCCAGCAGCCCGGGGGGCCTCAGAAACACCATATATTTT.